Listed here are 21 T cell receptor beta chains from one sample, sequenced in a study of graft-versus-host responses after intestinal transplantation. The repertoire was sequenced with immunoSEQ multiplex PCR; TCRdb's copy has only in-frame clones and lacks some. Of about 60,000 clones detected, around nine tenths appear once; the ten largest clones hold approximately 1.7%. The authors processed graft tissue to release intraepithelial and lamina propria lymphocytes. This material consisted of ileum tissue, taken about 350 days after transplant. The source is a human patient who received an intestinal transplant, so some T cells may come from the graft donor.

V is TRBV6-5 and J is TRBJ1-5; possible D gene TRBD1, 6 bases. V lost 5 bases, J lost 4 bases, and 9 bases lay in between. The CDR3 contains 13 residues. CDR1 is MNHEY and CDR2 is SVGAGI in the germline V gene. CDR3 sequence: CASSGTRNQPQHF. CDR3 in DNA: TGTGCCAGCAGTGGGACACGTAATCAGCCCCAGCATTTT.

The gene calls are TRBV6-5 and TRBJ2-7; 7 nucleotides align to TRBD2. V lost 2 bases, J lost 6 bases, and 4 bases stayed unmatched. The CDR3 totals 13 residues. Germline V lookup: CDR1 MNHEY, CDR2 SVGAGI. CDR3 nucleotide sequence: TGTGCCAGCAGTTACGAGCGGGGTTTCGAGCAGTACTTC. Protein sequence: CASSYERGFEQYF.

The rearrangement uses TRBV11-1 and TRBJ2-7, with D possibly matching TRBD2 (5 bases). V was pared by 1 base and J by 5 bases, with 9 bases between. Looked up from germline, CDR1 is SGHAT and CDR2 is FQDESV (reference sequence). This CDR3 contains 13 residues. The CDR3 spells CASSLVRGNEQYF. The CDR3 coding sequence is TGTGCCAGCAGCTTAGTTAGAGGGAACGAGCAGTACTTC.

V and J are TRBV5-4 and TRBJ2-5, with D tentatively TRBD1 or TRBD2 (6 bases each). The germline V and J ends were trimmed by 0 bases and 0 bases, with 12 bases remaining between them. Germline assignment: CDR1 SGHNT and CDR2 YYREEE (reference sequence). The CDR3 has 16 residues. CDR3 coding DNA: TGTGCCAGCAGCTTGGCTTCCGGGGGCAACCAAGAGACCCAGTACTTC. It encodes CASSLASGGNQETQYF.

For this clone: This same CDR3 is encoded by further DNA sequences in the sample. The CDR3 loop reads CASSLLGGAETQYF. DNA of the CDR3: TGTGCCAGCAGTCTTCTAGGAGGGGCGGAGACCCAGTACTTC. The rearrangement uses TRBV6-5 and TRBJ2-5; TRBD2 is a possible D gene (6 bases). Trimming left V 5 bases short and J 5 bases short, with 15 bases between. Germline V lookup: CDR1 MNHEY, CDR2 SVGAGI. This CDR3 comprises 14 residues.

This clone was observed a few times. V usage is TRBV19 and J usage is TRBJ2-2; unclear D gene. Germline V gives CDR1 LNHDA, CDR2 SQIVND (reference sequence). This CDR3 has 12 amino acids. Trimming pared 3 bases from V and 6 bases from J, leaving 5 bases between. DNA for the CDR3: TGTGCCAGTAGTATCGTTGCCGGGGAGCTGTTTTTT. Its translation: CASSIVAGELFF.

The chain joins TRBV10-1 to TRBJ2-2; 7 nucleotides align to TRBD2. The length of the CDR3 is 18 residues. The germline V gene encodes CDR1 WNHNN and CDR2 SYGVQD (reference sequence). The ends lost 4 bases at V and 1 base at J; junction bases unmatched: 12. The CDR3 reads CASSGPQLADLNTGELFF. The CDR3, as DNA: TGCGCCAGCAGTGGTCCCCAGCTAGCGGACCTGAACACCGGGGAGCTGTTTTTT.

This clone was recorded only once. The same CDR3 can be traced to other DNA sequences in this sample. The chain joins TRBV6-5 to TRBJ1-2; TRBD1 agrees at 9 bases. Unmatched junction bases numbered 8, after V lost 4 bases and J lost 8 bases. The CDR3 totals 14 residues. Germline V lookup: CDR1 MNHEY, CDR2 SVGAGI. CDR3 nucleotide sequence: TGTGCCAGCAGTTCCACCGGGACAGGGTACGGCTACACCTTC. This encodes CASSSTGTGYGYTF.

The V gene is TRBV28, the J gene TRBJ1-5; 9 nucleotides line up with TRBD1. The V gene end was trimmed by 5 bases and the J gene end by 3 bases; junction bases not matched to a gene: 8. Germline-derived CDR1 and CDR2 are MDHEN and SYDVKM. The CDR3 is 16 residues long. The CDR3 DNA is TGTGCCAGCAGTCAAGGGACAGGGATAATCAATCAGCCCCAGCATTTT. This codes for CASSQGTGIINQPQHF.

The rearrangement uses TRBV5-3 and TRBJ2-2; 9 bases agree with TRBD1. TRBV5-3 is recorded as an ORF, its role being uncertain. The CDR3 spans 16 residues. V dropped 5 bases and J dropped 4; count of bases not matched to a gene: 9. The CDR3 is CARRRPGTGCTGELFF. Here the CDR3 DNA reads TGTGCCAGAAGGCGACCCGGGACAGGGTGCACCGGGGAGCTGTTTTTT.

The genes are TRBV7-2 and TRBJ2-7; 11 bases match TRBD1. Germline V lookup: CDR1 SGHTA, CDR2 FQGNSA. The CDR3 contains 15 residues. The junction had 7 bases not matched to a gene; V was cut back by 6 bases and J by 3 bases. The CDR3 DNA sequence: TGTGCCAGCAGGTCGACCGGGACAGGGGGCTACGAGCAGTACTTC. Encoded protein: CASRSTGTGGYEQYF.

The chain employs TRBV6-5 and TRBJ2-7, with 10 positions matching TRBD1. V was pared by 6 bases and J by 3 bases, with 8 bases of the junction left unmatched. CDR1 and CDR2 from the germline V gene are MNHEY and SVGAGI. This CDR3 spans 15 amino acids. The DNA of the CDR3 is TGTGCCAGCAGCTCTCCGGGACAGGGGCGCTACGAGCAGTACTTC. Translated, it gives CASSSPGQGRYEQYF.

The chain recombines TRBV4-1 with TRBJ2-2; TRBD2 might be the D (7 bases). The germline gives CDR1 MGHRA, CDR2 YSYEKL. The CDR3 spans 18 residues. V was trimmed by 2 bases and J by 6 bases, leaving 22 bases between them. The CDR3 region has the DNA TGCGCCAGCAGCCAACCCTACGGGGGGCGCAGTGATGCCGGGGAGCTGTTTTTT. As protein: CASSQPYGGRSDAGELFF.

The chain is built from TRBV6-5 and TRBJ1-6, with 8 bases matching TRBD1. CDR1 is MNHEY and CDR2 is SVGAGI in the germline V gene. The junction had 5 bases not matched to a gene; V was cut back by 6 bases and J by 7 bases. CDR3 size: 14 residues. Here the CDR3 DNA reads TGTGCCAGCAGAATACAGGGGGGGAATTCACCCCTCCACTTT. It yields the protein CASRIQGGNSPLHF.

CDR3: CASSPGRAQNYGYTF. Here the CDR3 DNA reads TGCGCCAGCAGTCCGGGGAGGGCCCAAAACTATGGCTACACCTTC. The genes are TRBV23-1 and TRBJ1-2; D is uncertain. TRBV23-1 is treated as an ORF (open reading frame) with a function not yet certain. The CDR3 consists of 15 residues. V gave up 4 bases and J gave up 2 bases, with 14 bases separating them.

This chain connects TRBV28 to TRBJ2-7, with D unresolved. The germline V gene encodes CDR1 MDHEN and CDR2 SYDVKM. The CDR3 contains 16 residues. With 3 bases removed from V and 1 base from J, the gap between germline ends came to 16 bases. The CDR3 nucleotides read TGTGCCAGCAGTTTTAATCGGGTGGGGAATTCCTACGAGCAGTACTTC. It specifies CASSFNRVGNSYEQYF. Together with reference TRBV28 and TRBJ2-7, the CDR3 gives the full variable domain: DVKVTQSSRYLVKRTGEKVFLECVQDMDHENMFWYRQDPGLGLRLIYFSYDVKMKEKGDIPEGYSVSREKKERFSLILESASTNQTSMYLCASSFNRVGNSYEQYFGPGTRLTVT.

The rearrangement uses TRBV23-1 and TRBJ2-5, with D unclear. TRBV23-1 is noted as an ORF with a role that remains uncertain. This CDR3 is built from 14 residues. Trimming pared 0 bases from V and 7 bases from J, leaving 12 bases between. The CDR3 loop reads CASSQSVKFGTQYF. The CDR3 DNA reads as TGCGCCAGCAGTCAATCGGTAAAGTTTGGGACCCAGTACTTC.

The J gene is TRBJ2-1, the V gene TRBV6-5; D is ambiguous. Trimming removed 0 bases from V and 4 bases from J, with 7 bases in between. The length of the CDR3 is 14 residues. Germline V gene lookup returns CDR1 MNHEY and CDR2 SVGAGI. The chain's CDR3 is CASSYSDEYNEQFF. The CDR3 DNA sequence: TGTGCCAGCAGTTACTCCGACGAGTACAATGAGCAGTTCTTC.

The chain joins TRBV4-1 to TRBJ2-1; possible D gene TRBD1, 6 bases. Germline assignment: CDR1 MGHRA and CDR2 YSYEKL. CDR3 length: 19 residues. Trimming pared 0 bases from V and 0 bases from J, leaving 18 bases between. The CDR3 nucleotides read TGCGCCAGCAGCCAAGATATTAGACAGGAAAGATTCTCCTACAATGAGCAGTTCTTC. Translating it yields CASSQDIRQERFSYNEQFF.

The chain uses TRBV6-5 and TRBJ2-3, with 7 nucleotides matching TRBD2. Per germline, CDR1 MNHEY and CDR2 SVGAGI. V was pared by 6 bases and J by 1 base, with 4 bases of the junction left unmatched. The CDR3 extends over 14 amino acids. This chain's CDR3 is CASSSSGRTDTQYF. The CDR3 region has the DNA TGTGCCAGCAGCTCTAGCGGCCGCACAGATACGCAGTATTTT.

Here the CDR3 reads CASSRPNLTSGAPYTGELFF. CDR3 nucleotide sequence: TGCGCCAGCAGTCGTCCTAATCTGACCTCAGGGGCACCTTACACCGGGGAGCTGTTTTTT. The V call is TRBV5-1, the J call TRBJ2-2, with TRBD1 as a possible D gene (6 bases). V was cut by 5 bases and J by 3 bases, with 29 bases left in between. The CDR3 covers 20 residues. CDR1 and CDR2 (germline): SGHRS, YFSETQ.